One and the same sample provided the 12 T cell receptor beta chains below, sequenced in a study of T-cell reconstitution after alpha-beta-depleted transplantation in children. The TCRbeta library was prepared with unique molecular identifiers. TCRdb re-called the PCR reads with MiXCR, one entry per CDR3 protein. Found here are approximately 650,000 distinct CDR3 sequences, around 13% of them singletons; the top ten hold around 0.76%. The source was PBMCs, collected before TCRalphabeta/CD19-depleted stem cell transplant. Receptors were obtained from a girl aged 2-9 years with congenital amegakaryocytic thrombocytopenia, due to receive a stem cell transplant.

In this sample, this clonotype turned up a few times. The chain links TRBV11-1 to TRBJ1-1, with TRBD1 identical over 8 bases. The CDR3 contains 15 residues. Germline CDR1 and CDR2: SGHAT and FQDESV (reference sequence). Losses at the gene ends were 5 bases for V and 4 bases for J; bases not matched to a gene: 9. CDR3 in amino acids: CASSQPRTGGTEAFF. The DNA for the CDR3 is TGTGCCAGCAGCCAACCCCGCACAGGGGGCACTGAAGCTTTCTTT.

The chain joins TRBV5-1 to TRBJ1-2; D unclear. This CDR3 has 15 amino acids. The germline gives CDR1 SGHRS, CDR2 YFSETQ. The germline V and J ends were trimmed by 5 bases and 2 bases, with 16 bases remaining between them. CDR3 bases: TGCGCCAGCAGTTTCGCGTCTTCCAGGAACTATGGCTACACCTTC. Its translation is CASSFASSRNYGYTF.

V gene TRBV10-3 combines with J gene TRBJ2-1, with TRBD2 matching 9 bases. V trimming: 0 bases; J trimming: 7 bases; junction bases outside the gene matches: 4. Germline assignment: CDR1 ENHRY and CDR2 SYGVKD. The CDR3 is made up of 15 amino acids. The CDR3 coding sequence is TGTGCCATCAGTGAGTCGCGGGAGGGCAATAATGAGCAGTTCTTC. Protein sequence: CAISESREGNNEQFF.

This clonotype was seen many times. The rearrangement links TRBV29-1 to TRBJ2-7; D is uncertain. Trimming took off 5 bases at V and 5 bases at J, with 13 bases between the two ends. This CDR3 comprises 12 residues. From germline, CDR1 is SQVTM and CDR2 ANQGSEA. The CDR3 DNA reads TGCAGCGTTAGGGTGACTTCACACGAGCAGTACTTC. Translation gives CSVRVTSHEQYF.

In its sample, this clonotype was seen many times. The chain links TRBV20-1 to TRBJ2-1; 8 bases line up with TRBD1. From germline, CDR1 is DFQATT and CDR2 SNEGSKA (reference sequence). With 0 bases clipped from V and 1 base from J, the junction kept 2 bases outside the gene matches. This CDR3 spans 15 amino acids. CDR3: CSAREGTGSYNEQFF. The CDR3 bases are TGCAGTGCTAGAGAGGGGACAGGTTCCTACAATGAGCAGTTCTTC.

This clonotype occurred many times. The V gene is TRBV20-1, the J gene TRBJ2-1; perhaps TRBD2 as D (5 bases). Germline V CDR1 and CDR2: DFQATT, SNEGSKA (reference sequence). With 6 bases removed from V and 5 bases from J, the gap between germline ends came to 17 bases. The CDR3 has 14 residues. Here the CDR3 reads CSALDYGLNNEQFF. CDR3 nucleotide sequence: TGCAGTGCCCTTGACTACGGCCTAAACAATGAGCAGTTCTTC.

This clonotype was counted ten times or more. The chain carries TRBV28 and TRBJ1-1; D is unclear. The length of the CDR3 is 14 residues. The V end was cut by 2 bases, the J end by 4 bases, with 11 bases between. Germline assignment: CDR1 MDHEN and CDR2 SYDVKM. CDR3 residues: CASSLEHKVTEAFF. In DNA form, the CDR3 reads TGTGCCAGCAGTTTAGAGCATAAGGTCACTGAAGCTTTCTTT.

This clonotype was recorded only once. It may be a read error: a sequence one base away is much more abundant. The chain employs TRBV20-1 and TRBJ2-3, with 9 bases matching TRBD2. This CDR3 is built from 15 residues. Trimming removed 5 bases from V and 2 bases from J; junction bases left unmatched: 8. Germline V gives CDR1 DFQATT, CDR2 SNEGSKA (reference sequence). As DNA, the CDR3 is TGCAGTGCTGGAGGCGGGAGGGGACCCACAGATACGCAGTATTTT. It codes for CSAGGGRGPTDTQYF.

This sequence joins TRBV14 and TRBJ2-1, with TRBD2 matching 7 bases. With 4 bases clipped from V and 9 bases from J, the junction kept 6 bases outside the gene matches. The germline V gene encodes CDR1 SGHDN and CDR2 FVKESK. The CDR3 loop spans 13 amino acids. CDR3 sequence: CASSLGLLGEQFF. The CDR3 bases are TGTGCCAGCAGCCTGGGACTATTGGGTGAGCAGTTCTTC.

A few counts support this clonotype. This sequence joins TRBV27 and TRBJ2-1; maybe TRBD2 (5 bases). CDR1 and CDR2 (germline): MNHEY, SMNVEV (reference sequence). CDR3 length: 15 amino acids. Between the trimmed V and J ends, which lost 1 base and 6 bases, there was a span of 13 bases. The chain's CDR3 is CASSLWASRGNEQFF. The CDR3 nucleotides are TGTGCCAGCAGTTTATGGGCTAGCCGCGGCAATGAGCAGTTCTTC.

The chain couples TRBV20-1 to TRBJ2-5; 8 bases are a match to TRBD2. This CDR3 has 16 residues. The germline CDR1 and CDR2 sequences are DFQATT and SNEGSKA (reference sequence). Unmatched junction bases numbered 14, after V lost 3 bases and J lost 5 bases. CDR3 DNA: TGCAGTGCTAGGAATTGGGGCGGGAGGAGTGGGGAGACCCAGTACTTC. Its protein product is CSARNWGGRSGETQYF.

This clonotype was counted between two and nine times. The rearrangement joins TRBV5-1 to TRBJ2-2; 8 bases match TRBD2. J was trimmed by 4 bases and V by 5 bases; bases with no gene match: 13. Germline V gives CDR1 SGHRS, CDR2 YFSETQ. This CDR3 comprises 17 residues. Here the CDR3 DNA reads TGCGCCAGCAGTCTGGGTCCCGGGAGGGCCAGCACCGGGGAGCTGTTTTTT. Amino acids: CASSLGPGRASTGELFF.